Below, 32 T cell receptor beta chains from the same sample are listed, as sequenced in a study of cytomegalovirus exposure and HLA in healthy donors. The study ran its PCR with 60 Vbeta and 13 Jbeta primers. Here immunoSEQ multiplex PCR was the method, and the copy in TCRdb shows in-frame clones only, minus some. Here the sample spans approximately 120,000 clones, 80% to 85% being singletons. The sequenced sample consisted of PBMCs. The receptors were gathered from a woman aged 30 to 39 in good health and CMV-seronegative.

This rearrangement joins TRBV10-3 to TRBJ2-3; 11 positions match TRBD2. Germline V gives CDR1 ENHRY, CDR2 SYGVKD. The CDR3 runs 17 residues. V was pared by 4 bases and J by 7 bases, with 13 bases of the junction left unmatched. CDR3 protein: CAISGAGLAGFVNTQYF. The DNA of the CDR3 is TGTGCCATCAGTGGGGCAGGACTAGCGGGCTTCGTGAATACGCAGTATTTT.

The CDR3 is CASGRDRDGTDTQYF. DNA for the CDR3: TGTGCCAGTGGGCGGGACAGGGATGGAACAGATACGCAGTATTTT. This rearrangement joins TRBV19 to TRBJ2-3; 9 bases map to TRBD1. From germline, CDR1 is LNHDA and CDR2 SQIVND (reference sequence). The CDR3 contains 15 residues. V gave up 8 bases and J gave up 3 bases; unmatched junction bases: 9.

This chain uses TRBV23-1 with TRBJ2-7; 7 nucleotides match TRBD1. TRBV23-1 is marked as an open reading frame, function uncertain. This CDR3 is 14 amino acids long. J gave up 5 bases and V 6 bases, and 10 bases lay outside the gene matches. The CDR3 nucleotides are TGCGCCAGCAGGACAGGGCCTCCCGAAGACGAGCAGTACTTC. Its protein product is CASRTGPPEDEQYF.

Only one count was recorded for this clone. CDR3 protein: CASSLQGTYEQYF. Written as DNA, the CDR3 is TGCGCCAGCAGCTTACAGGGTACCTACGAGCAGTACTTC. The rearrangement links TRBV5-1 to TRBJ2-7; a possible D gene is TRBD1 (6 bases). CDR1 and CDR2 (germline): SGHRS, YFSETQ. V lost 2 bases, J lost 2 bases, and 8 bases lay in between. This CDR3 region has 13 residues.

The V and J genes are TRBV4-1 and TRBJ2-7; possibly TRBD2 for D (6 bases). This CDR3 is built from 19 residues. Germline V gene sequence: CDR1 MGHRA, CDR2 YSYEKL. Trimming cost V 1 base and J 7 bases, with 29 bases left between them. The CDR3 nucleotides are TGCGCCAGCAGCCAAGGACGTCCTGGAACTAGCTCGAGGTCTAGTGAGCAGTACTTC. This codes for CASSQGRPGTSSRSSEQYF.

CDR3 sequence: CASSIDRTGNNSPLHF. In DNA form, the CDR3 reads TGTGCCAGTAGTATAGACCGGACAGGCAACAATTCACCCCTCCACTTT. The V call is TRBV19, the J call TRBJ1-6; 7 bases match TRBD1. The CDR3 runs 16 residues. Germline lookup yields CDR1 LNHDA and CDR2 SQIVND (reference sequence). Germline trimming cut 0 bases from V and 7 bases from J; bases unmatched to any gene: 6.

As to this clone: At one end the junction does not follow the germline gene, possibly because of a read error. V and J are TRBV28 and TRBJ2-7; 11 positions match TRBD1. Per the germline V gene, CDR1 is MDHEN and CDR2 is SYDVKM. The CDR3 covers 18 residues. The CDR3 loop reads CASSRTIRDRGSIRLIHF. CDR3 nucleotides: TGTGCCAGCAGCCGGACTATCCGGGACAGGGGGTCCATCCGTCTGATTCACTTC.

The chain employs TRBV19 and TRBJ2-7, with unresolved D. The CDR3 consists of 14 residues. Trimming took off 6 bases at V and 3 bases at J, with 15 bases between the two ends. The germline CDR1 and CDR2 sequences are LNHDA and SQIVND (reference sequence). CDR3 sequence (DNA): TGTGCCAGTAGCCTCTCAGGTGAGAACTACGAGCAGTACTTC. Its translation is CASSLSGENYEQYF.

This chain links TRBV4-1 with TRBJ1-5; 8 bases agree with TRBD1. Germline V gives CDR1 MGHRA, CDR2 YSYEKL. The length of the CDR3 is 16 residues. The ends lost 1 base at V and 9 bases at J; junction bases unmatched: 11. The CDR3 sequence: CASSQVGTGPPGPQHF. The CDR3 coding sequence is TGCGCCAGCAGCCAAGTTGGGACAGGCCCGCCAGGGCCCCAGCATTTT.

In DNA form, the CDR3 reads TGTGCCAGCAGCCAATCTAGCGCCAGCTCCTACAATGAGCAGTTCTTC. This encodes CASSQSSASSYNEQFF. This chain joins TRBV4-2 and TRBJ2-1, with D perhaps matching TRBD2 (6 bases). The CDR3 has 16 residues. Between the trimmed V and J ends, which lost 2 bases and 0 bases, there was a span of 11 bases. CDR1 and CDR2 from the germline V gene are LGHNA and YNFKEQ.

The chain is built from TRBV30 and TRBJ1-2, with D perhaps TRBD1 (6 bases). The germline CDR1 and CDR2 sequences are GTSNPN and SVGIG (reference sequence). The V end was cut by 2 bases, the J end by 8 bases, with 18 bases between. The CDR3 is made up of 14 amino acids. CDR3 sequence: CAWSRQEPGWGYTF. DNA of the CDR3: TGTGCCTGGAGTAGACAGGAACCCGGTTGGGGCTACACCTTC. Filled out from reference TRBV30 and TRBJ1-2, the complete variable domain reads SQTIHQWPATLVQPVGSPLSLECTVEGTSNPNLYWYRQAAGRGLQLLFYSVGIGQISSEVPQNLSASRPQDRQFILSSKKLLLSDSGFYLCAWSRQEPGWGYTFGSGTRLTVV.

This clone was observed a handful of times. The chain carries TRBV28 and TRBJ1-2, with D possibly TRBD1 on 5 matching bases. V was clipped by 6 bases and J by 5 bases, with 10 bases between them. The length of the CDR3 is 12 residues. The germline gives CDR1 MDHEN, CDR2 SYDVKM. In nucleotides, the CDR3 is TGTGCCAGCAGGCTGGGACTATATGGCTACACCTTC. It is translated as CASRLGLYGYTF.

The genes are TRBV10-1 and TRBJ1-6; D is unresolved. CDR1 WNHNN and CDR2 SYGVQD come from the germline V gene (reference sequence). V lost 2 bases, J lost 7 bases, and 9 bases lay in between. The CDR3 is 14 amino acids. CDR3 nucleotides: TGCGCCAGCAGTGAGGTCAGCGAAAATTCACCCCTCCACTTT. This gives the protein CASSEVSENSPLHF.

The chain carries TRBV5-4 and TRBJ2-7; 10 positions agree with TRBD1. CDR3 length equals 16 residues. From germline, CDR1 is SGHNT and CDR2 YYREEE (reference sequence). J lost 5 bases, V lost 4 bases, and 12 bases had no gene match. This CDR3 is CASSAPWTGGSNEQYF. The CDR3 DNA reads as TGTGCCAGCAGCGCCCCGTGGACAGGGGGAAGCAACGAGCAGTACTTC.

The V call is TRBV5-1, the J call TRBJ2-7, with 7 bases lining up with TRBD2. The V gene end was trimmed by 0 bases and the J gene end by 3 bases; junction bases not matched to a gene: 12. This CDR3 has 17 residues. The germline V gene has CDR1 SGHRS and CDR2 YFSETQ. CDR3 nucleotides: TGCGCCAGCAGCTTGGACGGGGCGCTAGCGGCGAGCTACGAGCAGTACTTC. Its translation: CASSLDGALAASYEQYF.

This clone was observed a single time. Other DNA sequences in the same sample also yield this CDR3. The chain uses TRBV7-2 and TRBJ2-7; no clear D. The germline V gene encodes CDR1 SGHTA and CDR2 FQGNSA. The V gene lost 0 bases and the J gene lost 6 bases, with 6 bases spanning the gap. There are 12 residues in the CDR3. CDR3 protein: CASSLAGGEQYF. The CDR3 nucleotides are TGTGCCAGCAGCTTAGCCGGCGGCGAGCAGTACTTC.

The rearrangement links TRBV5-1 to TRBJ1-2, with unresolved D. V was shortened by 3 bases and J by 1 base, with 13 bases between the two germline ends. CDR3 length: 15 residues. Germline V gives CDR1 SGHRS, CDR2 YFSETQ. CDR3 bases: TGCGCCAGCAGCTCCGGAGACGTATTTAACTATGGCTACACCTTC. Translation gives CASSSGDVFNYGYTF. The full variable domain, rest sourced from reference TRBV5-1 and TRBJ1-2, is KAGVTQTPRYLIKTRGQQVTLSCSPISGHRSVSWYQQTPGQGLQFLFEYFSETQRNKGNFPGRFSGRQFSNSRSEMNVSTLELGDSALYLCASSSGDVFNYGYTFGSGTRLTVV.

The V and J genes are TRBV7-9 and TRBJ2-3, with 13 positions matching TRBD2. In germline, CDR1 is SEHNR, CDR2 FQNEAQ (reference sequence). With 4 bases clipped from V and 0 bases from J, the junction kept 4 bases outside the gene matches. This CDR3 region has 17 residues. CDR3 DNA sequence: TGTGCCAGCAGCTCCGGACTAGCGGGAGAGAGCACAGATACGCAGTATTTT. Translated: CASSSGLAGESTDTQYF.

The CDR3 spells CASSGLISGNTIYF. CDR3 sequence (DNA): TGTGCCAGCAGCGGACTGATCTCTGGAAACACCATATATTTT. The chain combines TRBV2 with TRBJ1-3; D is unclear. This CDR3 is 14 amino acids long. CDR1 is SNHLY, CDR2 FYNNEI, per germline. Trimming shortened V by 6 bases and J by 0 bases, and 9 bases separated the two germline ends.

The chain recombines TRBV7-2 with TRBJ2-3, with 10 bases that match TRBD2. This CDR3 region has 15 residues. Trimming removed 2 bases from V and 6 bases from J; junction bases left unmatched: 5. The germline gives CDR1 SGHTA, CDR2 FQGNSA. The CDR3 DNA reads TGTGCCAGCAGCTTACTAGCGGGAGTTAGGGATACGCAGTATTTT. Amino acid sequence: CASSLLAGVRDTQYF.

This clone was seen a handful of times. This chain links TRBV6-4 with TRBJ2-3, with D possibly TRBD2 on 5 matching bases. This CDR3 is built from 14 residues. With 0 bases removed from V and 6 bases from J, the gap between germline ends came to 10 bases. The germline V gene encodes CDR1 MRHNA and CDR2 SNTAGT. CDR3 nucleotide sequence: TGTGCCAGCAGTGACTCGTTAGCGCCGGATACGCAGTATTTT. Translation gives CASSDSLAPDTQYF.

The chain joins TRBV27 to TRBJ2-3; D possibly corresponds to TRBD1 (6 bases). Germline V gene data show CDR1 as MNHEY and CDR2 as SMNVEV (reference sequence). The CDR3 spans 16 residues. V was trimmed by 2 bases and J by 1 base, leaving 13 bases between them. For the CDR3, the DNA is TGTGCCAGCAGTTTAAGTTCCAGGGGCGGCACAGATACGCAGTATTTT. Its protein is CASSLSSRGGTDTQYF.

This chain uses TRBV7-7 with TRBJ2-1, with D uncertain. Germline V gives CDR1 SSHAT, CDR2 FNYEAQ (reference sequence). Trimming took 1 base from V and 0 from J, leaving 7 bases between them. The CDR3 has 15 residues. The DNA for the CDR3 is TGTGCCAGCAGCTTAGATAGGAGCTCCTACAATGAGCAGTTCTTC. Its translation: CASSLDRSSYNEQFF.

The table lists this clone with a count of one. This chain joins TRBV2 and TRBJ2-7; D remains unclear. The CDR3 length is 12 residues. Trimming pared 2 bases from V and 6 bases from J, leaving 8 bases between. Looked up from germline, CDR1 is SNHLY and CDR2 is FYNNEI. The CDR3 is CASSEYSTEQYF. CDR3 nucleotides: TGTGCCAGCAGTGAATACTCAACCGAGCAGTACTTC.

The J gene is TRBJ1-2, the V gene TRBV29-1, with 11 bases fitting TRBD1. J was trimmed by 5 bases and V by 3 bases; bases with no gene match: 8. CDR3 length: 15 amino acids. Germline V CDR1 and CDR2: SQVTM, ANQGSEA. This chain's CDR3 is CSVDGTGGEGYGYTF. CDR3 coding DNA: TGCAGCGTTGATGGGACAGGGGGTGAAGGATATGGCTACACCTTC.

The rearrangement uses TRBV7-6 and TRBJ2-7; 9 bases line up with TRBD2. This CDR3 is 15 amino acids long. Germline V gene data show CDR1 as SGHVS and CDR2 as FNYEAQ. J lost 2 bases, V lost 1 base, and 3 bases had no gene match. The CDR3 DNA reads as TGTGCCAGCAGCTTAGGGGGACTAGCTACCTACGAGCAGTACTTC. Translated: CASSLGGLATYEQYF.

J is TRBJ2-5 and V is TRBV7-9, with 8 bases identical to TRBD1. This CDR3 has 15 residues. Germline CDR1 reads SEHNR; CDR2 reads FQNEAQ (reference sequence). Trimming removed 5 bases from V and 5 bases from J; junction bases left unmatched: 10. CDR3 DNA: TGTGCCAGCAGCCTGGGGACAGGCCCTTGGGAGACCCAGTACTTC. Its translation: CASSLGTGPWETQYF.

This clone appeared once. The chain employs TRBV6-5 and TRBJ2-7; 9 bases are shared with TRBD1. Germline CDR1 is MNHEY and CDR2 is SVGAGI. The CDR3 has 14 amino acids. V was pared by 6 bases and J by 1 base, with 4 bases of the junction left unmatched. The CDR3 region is CASRRQGVSYEQYF. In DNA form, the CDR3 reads TGTGCCAGCAGGAGACAGGGGGTATCCTACGAGCAGTACTTC.

In nucleotides, the CDR3 is TGTGCCAGCTCAGGACAGCCCGACACTGAAGCTTTCTTT. Translation: CASSGQPDTEAFF. The gene calls are TRBV18 and TRBJ1-1; a weak D match, TRBD1 (6 bases). The V end lost 5 bases, the J end lost 3 bases, and 10 bases lay between the germline ends. The CDR3 has 13 amino acids. Germline values: CDR1 KGHSH, CDR2 LQKENI.

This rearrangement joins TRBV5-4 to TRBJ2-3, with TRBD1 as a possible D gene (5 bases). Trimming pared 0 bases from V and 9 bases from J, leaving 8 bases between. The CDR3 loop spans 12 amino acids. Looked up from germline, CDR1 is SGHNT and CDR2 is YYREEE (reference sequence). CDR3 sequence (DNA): TGTGCCAGCAGCTTGGACAGGACGACGCAGTATTTT. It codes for CASSLDRTTQYF.

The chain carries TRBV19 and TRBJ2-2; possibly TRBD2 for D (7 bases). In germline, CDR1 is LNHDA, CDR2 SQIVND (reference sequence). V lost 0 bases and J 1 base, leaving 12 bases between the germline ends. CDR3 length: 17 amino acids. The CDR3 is CASSIERGGENTGELFF. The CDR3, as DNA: TGTGCCAGTAGTATAGAAAGGGGGGGCGAGAACACCGGGGAGCTGTTTTTT.

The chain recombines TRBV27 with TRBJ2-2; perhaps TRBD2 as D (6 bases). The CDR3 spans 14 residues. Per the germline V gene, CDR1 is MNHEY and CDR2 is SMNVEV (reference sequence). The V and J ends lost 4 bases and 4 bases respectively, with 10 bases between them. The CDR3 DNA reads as TGTGCCAGCAGTTCGCGCGGGGTCACCGGGGAGCTGTTTTTT. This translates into CASSSRGVTGELFF.